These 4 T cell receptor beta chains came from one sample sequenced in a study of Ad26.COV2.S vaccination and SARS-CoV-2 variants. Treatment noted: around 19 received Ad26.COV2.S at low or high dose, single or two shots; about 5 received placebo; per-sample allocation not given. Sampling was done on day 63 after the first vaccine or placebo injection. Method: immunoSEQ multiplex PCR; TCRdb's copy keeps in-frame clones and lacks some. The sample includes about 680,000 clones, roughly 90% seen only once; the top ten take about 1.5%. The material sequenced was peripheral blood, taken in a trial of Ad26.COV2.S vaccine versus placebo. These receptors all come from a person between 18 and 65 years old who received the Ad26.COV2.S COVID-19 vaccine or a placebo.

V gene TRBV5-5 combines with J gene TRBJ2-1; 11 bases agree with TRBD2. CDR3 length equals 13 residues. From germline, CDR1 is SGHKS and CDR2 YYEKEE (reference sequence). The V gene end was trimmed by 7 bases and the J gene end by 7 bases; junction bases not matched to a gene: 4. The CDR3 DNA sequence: TGTGCCAGCTTACTAGCGGGAGCTAATGAGCAGTTCTTC. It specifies CASLLAGANEQFF.

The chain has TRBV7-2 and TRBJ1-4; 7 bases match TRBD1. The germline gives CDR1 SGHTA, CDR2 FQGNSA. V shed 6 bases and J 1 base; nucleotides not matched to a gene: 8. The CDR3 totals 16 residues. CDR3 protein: CASSSDRAVTNEKLFF. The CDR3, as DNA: TGTGCCAGCAGTTCCGACAGGGCGGTAACTAATGAAAAACTGTTTTTT. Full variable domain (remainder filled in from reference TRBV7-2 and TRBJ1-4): GAGVSQSPSNKVTEKGKDVELRCDPISGHTALYWYRQSLGQGLEFLIYFQGNSAPDKSGLPSDRFSAERTGGSVSTLTIQRTQQEDSAVYLCASSSDRAVTNEKLFFGSGTQLSVL.

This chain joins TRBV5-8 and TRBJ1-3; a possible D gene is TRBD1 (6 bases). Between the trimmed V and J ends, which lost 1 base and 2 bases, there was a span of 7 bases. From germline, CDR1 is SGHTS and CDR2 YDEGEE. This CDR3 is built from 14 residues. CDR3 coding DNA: TGTGCCAGCAGCTTGAGGGGGACTGGAAACACCATATATTTT. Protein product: CASSLRGTGNTIYF.

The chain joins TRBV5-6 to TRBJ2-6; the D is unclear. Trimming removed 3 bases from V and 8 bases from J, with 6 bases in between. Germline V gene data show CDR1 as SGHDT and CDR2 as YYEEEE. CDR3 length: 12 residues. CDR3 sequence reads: CASSSVSNVLTF. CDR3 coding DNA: TGTGCCAGCAGCTCGGTTTCCAACGTCCTGACTTTC.